The clone carrying this TCR beta chain has just one count. This could be a read error, since a much larger clone is one nucleotide away. Described time point: patch test 1, 2 weeks after DPC sensitization. The treatment is: therapeutic diphenylcyclopropenone sensitization with weekly scalp DPC. This record comes from a study of human T cells and chemical hapten exposure. Overall study context: Weekly scalp doses of diphenylcyclopropenone were given to patients during the approximately 25-week study.

As the library was built, unique molecular identifiers were attached to individual cDNA molecules. MiXCR, run by TCRdb on the RACE reads, gives a single entry per CDR3 protein. The sample lists over 65,000 distinct CDR3 sequences, roughly a tenth occurring once. The CDR3 length is 10 residues. Trimming shortened V by 6 bases and J by 5 bases, and 1 base separated the two germline ends. The rearrangement links TRBV12-3 or TRBV12-4 to TRBJ1-4; D call uncertain. Sequenced here: whole blood, sampled in connection with sensitization to the hapten diphenylcyclopropenone (DPC). The receptor comes from a woman between 45 and 60 years old with alopecia areata. Some clones in this sample may be carry-over from other donors' samples. The CDR3 DNA is TGTGCCAGCAGAAATGAAAAACTGTTTTTT. It is translated as CASRNEKLFF.